The 31 T cell receptor beta chains presented below share a single source sample, sequenced in a study of T cells expressing NK-cell markers. TCRdb reprocessed the 5' RACE reads; each CDR3 protein has one entry and no DNA is given. Its table records hundreds of thousands of distinct CDR3 sequences. Source material: blood T cells: a sorted CD56 or NKG2C T cell subset, CD4+ or CD8+ T cells, or bulk PBMC T cells (not recorded which). These receptors came from a man younger than 30 in good health.

The V and J genes are TRBV7-3 and TRBJ2-3; the D gene TCRdb calls, TRBD2, cannot be checked with no DNA. The germline CDR1 and CDR2 sequences are SGHTA and FQGTGA. The CDR3 totals 15 residues. CDR3 sequence: CASSQDGLAGGTQYF.

This chain uses TRBV2 with TRBJ2-1; the TCRdb D gene call, TRBD2, has no DNA to confirm it. The CDR3 contains 19 residues. Germline loops: CDR1 SNHLY, CDR2 FYNNEI. CDR3 protein: CASSDHRLGTSGRESEQFF.

V is TRBV20-1 and J is TRBJ2-2; TCRdb returns TRBD2, unconfirmable since there is no DNA. This CDR3 is 17 amino acids long. CDR1 DFQATT and CDR2 SNEGSKA come from the germline V gene (reference sequence). CDR3 sequence reads: CSARDRRLAESRGELFF.

The rearrangement joins TRBV3-1 to TRBJ2-7. Germline CDR1 is LGHDT and CDR2 is YNNKEL (reference sequence). The CDR3 contains 12 residues. The CDR3 sequence is CASKAVASEQYF.

The genes are TRBV28 and TRBJ2-1; lacking DNA, the TRBD1 call made by TCRdb goes unchecked. The CDR3 is 12 amino acids. Germline V gene sequence: CDR1 MDHEN, CDR2 SYDVKM. CDR3 in amino acids: CASSPPRQERFF.

This chain links TRBV15 with TRBJ2-1; TCRdb indicates TRBD2, and absent DNA this call remains unverified. The CDR3 loop spans 16 amino acids. Germline CDR1 LNHNV, CDR2 YYDKDF (reference sequence). CDR3 in amino acids: CATSREGHGPADEQFF.

V is TRBV6-5 and J is TRBJ2-4. This CDR3 is built from 15 residues. Germline V gene lookup returns CDR1 MNHEY and CDR2 SVGAGI. CDR3 residues: CASSRSSLAKNIQYF.

The chain is built from TRBV11-2 and TRBJ2-7; as DNA is missing, the TRBD2 call by TCRdb cannot be tested. Germline values: CDR1 SGHAT, CDR2 FQNNGV. CDR3 size: 14 residues. CDR3 region: CASSPGLGTYEQYF.

The chain uses TRBV18 and TRBJ2-1. The V gene's germline CDR1 is KGHSH and CDR2 LQKENI. CDR3 length equals 14 residues. CDR3 protein: CASSPRDSIDEQFF.

The V and J genes are TRBV4-3 and TRBJ1-4. Per the germline V gene, CDR1 is LGHNA and CDR2 is YSLEER. The CDR3 is 13 residues long. The chain's CDR3 is CASGPSINEKLFF.

V and J are TRBV29-1 and TRBJ1-1; the TRBD1 assignment by TCRdb is unverifiable without DNA. This CDR3 has 11 amino acids. Germline CDR1 SQVTM, CDR2 ANQGSEA. The CDR3 sequence: CSVGPVTEAFF. Full variable domain (rest looked up from reference TRBV29-1 and TRBJ1-1): SAVISQKPSRDICQRGTSLTIQCQVDSQVTMMFWYRQQPGQSLTLIATANQGSEATYESGFVIDKFPISRPNLTFSTLTVSNMSPEDSSIYLCSVGPVTEAFFGQGTRLTVV.

The rearrangement uses TRBV18 and TRBJ2-1; TCRdb's D gene call, TRBD2, goes unchecked for lack of DNA. Germline values: CDR1 KGHSH, CDR2 LQKENI. This CDR3 comprises 16 residues. The CDR3 spells CASSLMTSGAYNEQFF.

The chain recombines TRBV9 with TRBJ2-1. Germline V gene lookup returns CDR1 SGDLS and CDR2 YYNGEE. The CDR3 is 12 amino acids. The chain's CDR3 is CASSRDRVEQFF.

The chain combines TRBV5-1 with TRBJ1-1. The CDR3 extends over 14 amino acids. From germline, CDR1 is SGHRS and CDR2 YFSETQ. This CDR3 is CASSPTALNTEAFF.

The rearrangement links TRBV5-1 to TRBJ2-1; with no DNA, the TCRdb D assignment of TRBD1 cannot be verified. Looked up from germline, CDR1 is SGHRS and CDR2 is YFSETQ. This CDR3 comprises 13 residues. The CDR3 is CASRLAGDYEQFF.

The chain employs TRBV7-2 and TRBJ2-3. CDR3 length equals 14 residues. Germline CDR1 reads SGHTA; CDR2 reads FQGNSA. The CDR3 loop is CASSLAHRTDTQYF.

The chain combines TRBV24-1 with TRBJ2-3; TCRdb indicates TRBD2, and absent DNA this call remains unverified. The CDR3 extends over 17 amino acids. Germline CDR1 KGHDR, CDR2 SFDVKD. CDR3 sequence: CATSDWDSGYRTDTQYF.

The rearrangement joins TRBV5-1 to TRBJ2-3; the D call from TCRdb, TRBD2, cannot be confirmed without DNA. This CDR3 spans 19 amino acids. Germline V gives CDR1 SGHRS, CDR2 YFSETQ. CDR3 residues: CASSLARGLAGVSTDTQYF.

The chain carries TRBV7-7 and TRBJ2-1; TCRdb reports TRBD2, a call that lacks DNA to check it against. CDR1 and CDR2 from the germline V gene are SSHAT and FNYEAQ (reference sequence). This CDR3 comprises 15 residues. The CDR3 sequence: CASSRASGRVNEQFF.

V usage is TRBV6-5 and J usage is TRBJ1-2; the D call from TCRdb, TRBD1, cannot be confirmed without DNA. Germline CDR1 is MNHEY and CDR2 is SVGAGI. The CDR3 consists of 16 residues. The CDR3 sequence is CASSYDRGHSNYGYTF.

This chain uses TRBV12-3 or TRBV12-4 with TRBJ2-1; TCRdb calls TRBD1, which cannot be checked without DNA. This CDR3 is built from 14 residues. CDR3 sequence: CASSLPQGTGEQFF.

The CDR3 sequence is CSAHRLAGEQFF. This chain links TRBV20-1 with TRBJ2-1; TCRdb lists TRBD2, though no DNA is available to test this call. Germline assignment: CDR1 DFQATT and CDR2 SNEGSKA (reference sequence). This CDR3 region has 12 residues.

This chain joins TRBV7-6 and TRBJ2-1. The CDR3 is 13 amino acids. Germline V gene lookup returns CDR1 SGHVS and CDR2 FNYEAQ. CDR3 sequence reads: CASSLYRQYEQFF. The whole variable domain, filled in from reference TRBV7-6 and TRBJ2-1, reads GAGVSQSPRYKVTKRGQDVALRCDPISGHVSLYWYRQALGQGPEFLTYFNYEAQQDKSGLPNDRFSAERPEGSISTLTIQRTEQRDSAMYRCASSLYRQYEQFFGPGTRLTVL.

The chain combines TRBV29-1 with TRBJ2-3; TCRdb picks TRBD2, but there is no DNA to check that call. CDR1 is SQVTM and CDR2 is ANQGSEA in the germline V gene. This CDR3 is 14 amino acids long. CDR3 residues: CSASLAGGTDTQYF.

The chain joins TRBV7-9 to TRBJ1-1. Germline V CDR1 and CDR2: SEHNR, FQNEAQ (reference sequence). This CDR3 is built from 13 residues. The CDR3 region is CASSFPKNTEAFF.

V gene TRBV5-1 combines with J gene TRBJ2-1; there is no DNA to check the TCRdb D call of TRBD1. Germline assignment: CDR1 SGHRS and CDR2 YFSETQ. The CDR3 is made up of 14 amino acids. The CDR3 sequence is CASSFFGFPDEQFF.

The chain carries TRBV19 and TRBJ2-3; TCRdb indicates TRBD2, and absent DNA this call remains unverified. Germline loops: CDR1 LNHDA, CDR2 SQIVND (reference sequence). The CDR3 sequence is 14 residues long. The CDR3 spells CASSQLAGEGTQYF.

The rearrangement uses TRBV5-1 and TRBJ2-3; TCRdb gives TRBD1 as the D gene, but with no DNA this cannot be confirmed. This CDR3 region has 14 residues. Germline V CDR1 and CDR2: SGHRS, YFSETQ. CDR3 residues: CASSSTGGTDTQYF.

This chain uses TRBV20-1 with TRBJ2-7; the TRBD1 assignment by TCRdb is unverifiable without DNA. This CDR3 region has 15 residues. Germline V gives CDR1 DFQATT, CDR2 SNEGSKA (reference sequence). The CDR3: CSASQKGRSFYEQYF.

V gene TRBV24-1 combines with J gene TRBJ2-1; no DNA is available, so the TRBD2 call from TCRdb remains unchecked. The CDR3 is 16 residues long. The germline CDR1 and CDR2 sequences are KGHDR and SFDVKD. The chain's CDR3 is CATSDLSAGVSDEQFF.

The rearrangement joins TRBV4-3 to TRBJ2-7; TCRdb selects TRBD1, and the lack of DNA leaves this call unchecked. CDR1 and CDR2 (germline): LGHNA, YSLEER. The CDR3 is 15 residues long. The CDR3: CASSPSGTGGYEQYF.